Reported below is one T cell receptor beta chain. Some clones are missing from TCRdb's copy, which holds only in-frame ones; the method was immunoSEQ multiplex PCR. The repertoire has 110,000 or so clones, over 80% of them found once; the top ten carry roughly 1.5%. These data are taken from a study of T cells after somatic rescue of genetic block. The source of this sequence is a woman aged 18-29 years. Sequencing was performed on peripheral blood mononuclear cells (PBMCs).

CDR3 loop: CASSLEWARYGYTF. CDR3 DNA: TGTGCCAGCAGCTTGGAATGGGCCCGCTATGGCTACACCTTC. The chain is built from TRBV5-4 and TRBJ1-2; no definite D call. Trimming stripped 0 bases from V and 4 bases from J, with 10 bases between. CDR3 size: 14 residues. The germline V gene has CDR1 SGHNT and CDR2 YYREEE (reference sequence).